The T cell receptor beta chain described here comes from a study of CD8+ T cells in alopecia areata (dated by TCRdb to the late 2010s). About the full investigation: The treated patients, all with moderate-to-severe alopecia areata, were enrolled in an open-label pilot trial of oral tofacitinib given at 5 to 10 mg twice daily. Tofacitinib was given for 6 to 18 months, followed by 6 months of follow-up off drug to assess delayed response and recurrence. The SALT score, which quantifies the percentage of affected scalp surface area, was used to measure disease severity in treated patients. To study T cell clonal expansion in alopecia areata, the researchers applied high-throughput TCRbeta sequencing to both the C3H/HeJ mouse model and human patients. Scalp tissue and sorted CD4+ and CD8+ peripheral blood T cells from patchy and totalis/universalis alopecia areata patients and from healthy controls were covered by human TCRbeta sequencing. Patients on tofacitinib were biopsied at baseline and after 4 and 24 weeks of treatment, and several of the patients also had a later scalp biopsy. Scalp clonality was compared across normal scalp (n=4), patchy alopecia areata scalp (n=8), and alopecia totalis/universalis scalp (n=8). The RNA source kit depended on sample type: the PAXgene miRNA kit for fixed scalp, the miRNeasy kit for PBMCs, and the RNeasy kit for mouse skin. TCRbeta CDR3 regions were amplified by immunoSEQ multiplex PCR using 35 Vbeta forward and 13 Jbeta reverse primers. Overall study outcomes, separate from this receptor: Higher clonality and more expanded CD8+ clones were observed in lesional scalp than in normal scalp, particularly in alopecia totalis/universalis, a finding suggestive of antigenic drive. Because the treated cohort was small and included a single nonresponder, larger studies are needed to assess links between baseline CD8+ expansion and response. Unlike mouse skin, where gammadelta T cells dominate, normal human skin contains resident alphabeta T cells that get sequenced too, which complicates analysis of the scalp TCR repertoire. During tofacitinib treatment, many expanded lesional clones stuck around in both scalp and blood, and this persistence may partly explain why relapse happens after treatment is stopped. Shared TCR sequences between patients were less evident than in mice, which may be partly attributable to HLA diversity in the patient population. Tofacitinib significantly decreased scalp clonality and the number of expanded CD8+ clones among the top 100 scalp clones.

This clone was seen more than once but under ten times. This receptor's antigen is unknown. The record has no base qualities; no much larger clone is one base away. Spanning cysteine to phenylalanine, the CDR3 consists of 12 amino acids. The read is trimmed to its CDR3 DNA, 36 bases read in frame from base 1. For CDR1 and CDR2, the germline V gene lists SGHRS and YFSETQ. The V and J ends are trimmed by 3 bases and 5 bases, leaving 8 bases between them. According to the study, the label for this sample's treatment or condition signals: oral pan-JAK inhibitor, 5-10 mg twice daily. Peripheral blood and lesional scalp punch biopsies were obtained from patients with alopecia areata. PBMCs were isolated by density centrifugation and stained for CD3, CD4 and CD8, after which CD4+ and CD8+ T cells were sorted on a FACSAria. The method behind the library was the immunoSEQ multiplex PCR assay. For TCR sequencing, RNA was extracted from every sample and reverse transcribed into cDNA to serve as template. SuperScript III was used for first-strand cDNA synthesis, primed with a 2:1 mix of oligo-dT and random hexamers. A synthetic immune receptor repertoire was used to assess amplification bias, and residual bias was removed computationally. The original pipeline was this. Raw reads were preprocessed to remove errors, and CDR3 was defined according to IMGT conventions as the region from the conserved cysteine to phenylalanine. Clonality was computed by normalizing Shannon entropy by log2 of the number of productive unique TCRs and subtracting the result from 1. CD4 or CD8 identity of scalp clones was inferred by cross-referencing scalp TCRbeta sequences with sorted blood CD4 and CD8 repertoires. The clones in this table, taken by TCRdb from immuneACCESS, are in-frame only. Not every clone is retained; where verified, under half of the shortfall comes from an unresolved V gene, and the cause of the rest is unknown. V and J calls and clone size are given by that table; D and trimming were obtained from the DNA. In all, the sample holds more than 200,000 clones, and around 43% of those were seen once. The top ten clones comprise about 2.6% of the sample.

Material: CD4+ T cells sorted from blood, obtained between weeks 36 and 40, from a patient treated with tofacitinib. The sequence links TRBV5-1 to TRBJ2-5; D gene: possibly TRBD2, on 5 matching bases. This TCR was sampled from a human donor with alopecia areata. The nucleotide sequence is TGCGCCAGCAGCTCCTCGGGGGAGACCCAGTACTTC. Its amino acids are CASSSSGETQYF.